Listed below are T cell receptor beta chains from one sample, sequenced in a study of regulatory T cells in long-lasting Graves disease. TCRdb passed the multiplex PCR reads through MiXCR, listing each CDR3 protein once. The data show about 460,000 distinct CDR3 sequences, 22% seen once. The sequences come from peripheral blood mononuclear cells (PBMCs), collected when the disease was refractory, from a patient treated with antithyroid drugs. The receptors come from a female donor with Graves disease. Both conserved end residues are trimmed from each CDR3. The order of the fields is D gene, CDR3 length, V gene, CDR3 protein. A D gene is named only where the DNA matches it firmly.

>TRBD1|14|TRBV6-1
ASRAGRGLSNQPQH
>TRBD2|12|TRBV6-1
ASSGPSGEETQY
>TRBD1|14|TRBV6-1
AIRIPGTGVVFGYT
>-|12|TRBV7-2
ASRDGRWNTEAF
>-|11|TRBV20-1
SARWGDSYEQY
>-|11|TRBV28
ATAWRPRDEQF
>-|13|TRBV5-1
ASSLDGGAWTEAF
>TRBD1|15|TRBV20-1
SARRMRTGGIQETQY
>-|13|TRBV4-3
ASSQDLMGGEKLF
>-|13|TRBV9
ASSVGAGAGYGYT
>-|13|TRBV28
ASRRSWTGNYGYT
>-|13|TRBV7-2
ASSPRGRDPEKLF
>-|10|TRBV10-3
AVITDAGEQY
>TRBD2|15|TRBV13
ASSSPPTSGGFYEQY
>TRBD1|15|TRBV11-1
ASSFSTGGSSSNTIY
>-|12|TRBV7-2
ASSPRKRRETQY
>TRBD1|12|TRBV9
ASSVTGAENIQY
>-|13|TRBV13
ASSLAGHVNSPLH
>-|14|TRBV6-1
ASSVGTLSSLEPQH
>-|13|TRBV19
ASSALLAGSYEQY
>-|11|TRBV30
AWSHTGSYGYT
>-|14|TRBV11-2
ASSLDRRGMEAEAF
>-|10|TRBV28
ATTQQTYGYT
>TRBD2|13|TRBV7-2
ASSPGGLGTYEQY
>-|14|TRBV7-8
ASSLFPRDTPYEQY
>-|14|TRBV5-1
ASSLPKDSLNTEAF
>-|11|TRBV20-1
SASAGRWFGYT
>TRBD1|12|TRBV5-4
ASSEGQGTGELF
>-|11|TRBV7-9
ASSLIETTEAF
>TRBD1|16|TRBV6-1
ASSLLRQGRNFLYEQY
>TRBD1|13|TRBV18
ASSPGAGGNSPLH
>-|10|TRBV7-9
ASSPNGNTIY
>-|13|TRBV28
ASVGPGTTQETQY
>-|11|TRBV28
ATSREGTDTQY
>TRBD1|11|TRBV28
ASTEDRDTEAF
>-|14|TRBV28
ASRRGTRAVNQPQH
>TRBD2|14|TRBV19
ASSPAGTSGRIKLF
>-|14|TRBV19
ASSIPRVSGVYGYT
>-|10|TRBV9
ASSVVGRNKI
>-|11|TRBV28
ASRKGDQETQY
>TRBD2|11|TRBV20-1
SARERGSYEQY
>-|12|TRBV7-9
ASSSPPRSEEQY
>-|12|TRBV7-2
ASSLIRGAGEAF
>-|11|TRBV7-6
ASSFSTGGEQY
>TRBD1|11|TRBV28
ASREGANLGYT
>TRBD1|13|TRBV5-6
ASSTTGTGGHEQY
>-|9|TRBV20-1
SEGRGTEAF
>-|9|TRBV12-5
ASGLRVEQY
>TRBD2|15|TRBV7-8
ASSLGVAGGFTDTQY
>-|13|TRBV7-9
ASSSTLANTGELF
>-|15|TRBV7-9
ASSLIRLGRLNTEAF
>-|13|TRBV7-9
ASSPGVLSNQPQH
>-|13|TRBV28
ASSGEPDSNTGAF
>TRBD2|12|TRBV3-1
ACISGTSTGELF
>-|12|TRBV19
ASRWTSNTGELF
>-|13|TRBV5-4
ASSFPERAPRGYT
>-|8|TRBV2
ASALETQY
>-|12|TRBV3-1
ASSRTDSNQPQH
>TRBD1|13|TRBV12-5
ASGHKGGFGEKLF
>-|12|TRBV28
ASSSGTLNTEAF